The 2 T cell receptor beta chains given below trace back to one sample, sequenced in a study of CD8+ T cells in alopecia areata. RNA was isolated and reverse transcribed to cDNA, the sequencing template. The repertoire was sequenced with immunoSEQ multiplex PCR; TCRdb's copy has only in-frame clones and lacks some. The sample shows about 90,000 clones, around 47% of them seen only once. As for treatment: oral pan-JAK inhibitor, 5-10 mg twice daily. The source was CD8+ T cells sorted from blood, collected at week 24, from a patient treated with tofacitinib. The origin of the receptors is a human donor with alopecia areata.

This clone was counted a few times. The rearrangement links TRBV5-1 to TRBJ2-1, with D possibly TRBD2 on 6 matching bases. The CDR3 length is 18 residues. Between the trimmed V and J ends, which lost 0 bases and 8 bases, there was a span of 24 bases. The germline CDR1 and CDR2 sequences are SGHRS and YFSETQ. CDR3 in amino acids: CASSLGKGGLLVGHEQFF. DNA for the CDR3: TGCGCCAGCAGCTTGGGGAAGGGAGGATTACTGGTGGGCCATGAGCAGTTCTTC. Full variable domain (outside the CDR3, taken from reference TRBV5-1 and TRBJ2-1): KAGVTQTPRYLIKTRGQQVTLSCSPISGHRSVSWYQQTPGQGLQFLFEYFSETQRNKGNFPGRFSGRQFSNSRSEMNVSTLELGDSALYLCASSLGKGGLLVGHEQFFGPGTRLTVL.

The genes are TRBV7-9 and TRBJ2-4, with D hard to call. V was trimmed by 5 bases and J by 0 bases, leaving 8 bases between them. Germline CDR1 SEHNR, CDR2 FQNEAQ (reference sequence). This CDR3 spans 14 amino acids. The CDR3 here is CASSPPLAKNIQYF. In nucleotides, the CDR3 is TGTGCCAGCAGCCCACCATTAGCCAAAAACATTCAGTACTTC.